This T cell receptor beta chain was identified during a study of post-analysis software for immune sequencing data. The study, taken as a whole, reports: The study found significantly lower normalized Chao1 diversity in multiple sclerosis patients than in controls. Patients had higher frequencies than controls of five TRBV segments, including TRBV5-6, TRBV5-1 and TRBV20-1. F measure showed strong co-clustering of same-batch samples.

Unique molecular identifiers were built into the TCR beta cDNA libraries. TCRdb processed the PCR reads anew with MiXCR; each CDR3 protein has one entry. The sample yields 600,000 to 700,000 distinct CDR3 sequences, 55% to 70% seen once. Germline trimming cut 5 bases from V and 5 bases from J; bases unmatched to any gene: 12. The CDR3 has 16 residues. This clonotype was detected only once. Its cognate antigen is unknown. This chain uses TRBV12-3 or TRBV12-4 with TRBJ1-5; 7 nucleotides match TRBD1. This TCR came from a girl aged 2-9 years with multiple sclerosis. The sequencing input was blood. The DNA for the CDR3 is TGTGCCAGCAGTCCGTTACAGGGGAAGGGCGATCAGCCCCAGCATTTT. Protein: CASSPLQGKGDQPQHF.